This T cell receptor beta chain was found in a study of blood T cell repertoires in COVID-19. Study context: The United States, Italy and Spain provided the acute and convalescent COVID-19 samples. The analysed material was cDNA or gDNA that came from T cells, B-cell-depleted T cells, or PBMCs.

From germline, CDR1 is SGHRS and CDR2 YFSETQ. V lost 3 bases and J lost 6, with 15 bases in between. The CDR3 length is 15 residues. In the authors' methods: Reference gene primer amplification yielded estimated nucleated cell counts. Sequenced by immunoSEQ multiplex PCR; TCRdb stores in-frame clones only, minus some. V and J calls and clone size are copied from that table; D and trimming were computed from the DNA. Seen here are 100,000 or so clones, around four fifths observed once, and the top ten hold approximately 9.8%. This clone showed up just once. This sequence originates from a man between 60 and 70 years old with active or convalescent COVID-19. The J gene is TRBJ1-4, the V gene TRBV5-1; a weak D match, TRBD1 (5 bases). The sample taken for sequencing was peripheral blood. CDR3 DNA: TGCGCCAGCAGCTCCTCCCCGGGGGAGGATGAAAAACTGTTTTTT. It encodes CASSSSPGEDEKLFF. Based on the CDR3 plus reference TRBV5-1 and TRBJ1-4, the full variable domain is KAGVTQTPRYLIKTRGQQVTLSCSPISGHRSVSWYQQTPGQGLQFLFEYFSETQRNKGNFPGRFSGRQFSNSRSEMNVSTLELGDSALYLCASSSSPGEDEKLFFGSGTQLSVL.